Below, one TCR beta chain is given with its context. Its antigen remains unidentified. The authors made the TRB cDNA libraries by 5' RACE using UMI labels. TCRdb re-analyzed the 5' RACE reads; it lists each CDR3 protein once, without DNA. Here the sample table reports nearly 90,000 distinct CDR3 sequences. This entry is derived from a study of CXCR3-negative and CXCR3-positive naive CD8 T cells. The study's findings and limits: Similar TRBV-TRBJ usage was seen in naive cells (both CXCR3-negative and CXCR3-positive), but memory cells differed. Cryopreserved PBMCs had partly decreased CXCR3 expression; fresh PBMCs were used in most assays. CD5 surface expression was similar among naive subsets, and TCR strength was estimated by inference from TRB CDR3 properties. Diversity was high in both naive subsets and much lower in memory cells. CXCR3-expressing naive cells carried TRB CDR3s more hydrophobic than those of CXCR3-negative naive cells.

This CDR3 region has 15 residues. CDR1 and CDR2 (germline): SGHAT, FQNNGV. Material: naive CXCR3+ CD8+ T cells from blood. This sample's subset: CD45RO-CCR7+CD27+CD95- naive CD8+ T cells expressing CXCR3 (TNR3+). This TCR came from a human donor in good health. Some clones in this sample may be carry-over from other donors' samples. This sequence joins TRBV11-2 and TRBJ2-1; without DNA, the TCRdb call of TRBD2 cannot be checked. CDR3 amino acids: CASSLTSGEDHEQFF.